The T cell receptor (beta chain) described here comes from a study of cytomegalovirus exposure and HLA in healthy donors. Germline V gene sequence: CDR1 SGHTA, CDR2 FQGNSA. With V trimmed by 3 bases and J by 8 bases, 4 bases remained unmatched. The CDR3 extends over 14 amino acids. General study findings and limits: In an earlier analysis, about 90% or about 30%: the productive usage of most TCR beta V segments. Some highly shared sequence variants likely arose as a pipeline artifact.

Use of 60 Vbeta and 13 Jbeta primers characterized the PCR. Using immunoSEQ multiplex PCR, the repertoire was profiled, and TCRdb retains in-frame clones only, with some absent. The sample lists approximately 210,000 clones, about 87% occurring once. As concerns this clone: Antigen: not known.

The specimen was PBMCs. The genes are TRBV7-2 and TRBJ2-1; 10 positions match TRBD1. The receptor was derived from a man aged 30-40 years in good health and CMV-seronegative. The CDR3 spells CASSLTGGIDEQFF. The CDR3 DNA follows: TGTGCCAGCAGCTTGACAGGGGGCATCGATGAGCAGTTCTTC.